Below are 2 T cell receptor beta chains sequenced from a single sample in a study of response to subunit inactivated influenza vaccine. Via MiXCR, TCRdb re-called the RT-PCR reads, giving one row per CDR3 protein. The table lists 500,000 to 600,000 distinct CDR3 sequences, about 10% of them singletons. The same specimen was also included in a second study, on T cells expressing NK-cell markers. From that report: Scientists made TCR beta cDNA using 5'RACE template switching with UMIs.

The material sequenced was PBMCs from blood, taken on the day of vaccination. All receptors come from a man aged 45-65 years who received an inactivated influenza vaccine.

The chain couples TRBV6-1 to TRBJ2-5, with D possibly being TRBD1 (5 bases). V was clipped by 0 bases and J by 4 bases, with 12 bases between them. This CDR3 contains 15 residues. CDR1 is MNHNS and CDR2 is SASEGT in the germline V gene. The CDR3 DNA follows: TGTGCCAGCAGTGAAGCGGGGCTAGGGGTAGAGACCCAGTACTTC. Its translation: CASSEAGLGVETQYF.

This clonotype was recorded a few times. V is TRBV20-1 and J is TRBJ2-1; 13 bases line up with TRBD2. Germline V gene data show CDR1 as DFQATT and CDR2 as SNEGSKA (reference sequence). The CDR3 sequence is 15 residues long. Trimming cost V 3 bases and J 12 bases; bases outside gene matches: 11. In nucleotides, the CDR3 is TGCAGTGCTAGGAGACAGGGACTAGCGGGAATTGGGCAGTTCTTC. Its translation is CSARRQGLAGIGQFF.